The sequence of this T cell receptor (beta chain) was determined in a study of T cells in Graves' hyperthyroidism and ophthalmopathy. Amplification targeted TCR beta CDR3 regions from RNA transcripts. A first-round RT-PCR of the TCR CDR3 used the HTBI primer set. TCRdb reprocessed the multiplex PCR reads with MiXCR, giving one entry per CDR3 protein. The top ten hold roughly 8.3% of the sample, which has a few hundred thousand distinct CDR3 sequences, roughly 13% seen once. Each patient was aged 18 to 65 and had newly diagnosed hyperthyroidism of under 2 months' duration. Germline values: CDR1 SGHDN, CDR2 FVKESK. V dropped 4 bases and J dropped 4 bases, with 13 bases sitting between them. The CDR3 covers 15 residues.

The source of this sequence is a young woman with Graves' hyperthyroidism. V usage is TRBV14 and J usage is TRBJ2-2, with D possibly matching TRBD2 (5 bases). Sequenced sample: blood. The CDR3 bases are TGTGCCAGCAGCCCGGAGCCGGAGGTCACCGGGGAGCTGTTTTTT. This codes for CASSPEPEVTGELFF.